This TCR beta chain stems from a study of control samples from healthy donors and cancer patients. TCRdb's table, derived via immunoSEQ multiplex PCR, lists solely in-frame clones and lacks some. The top ten clones hold 2.4% of a sample with about 52,000 clones, about 95% of them seen once. Trimming took off 1 base at V and 4 bases at J, with 20 bases between the two ends. The length of the CDR3 is 17 residues. Input material: blood. V is TRBV5-3 and J is TRBJ2-5; D may be TRBD1 (5 bases). TRBV5-3 falls under the ORF class, with uncertain function. This clonotype was obtained from a man aged 25-45 years in good health. This CDR3 reads CARSLRAVVTGRETQYF. CDR3 bases: TGTGCCAGAAGCTTGCGTGCCGTAGTTACAGGCAGAGAGACCCAGTACTTC.